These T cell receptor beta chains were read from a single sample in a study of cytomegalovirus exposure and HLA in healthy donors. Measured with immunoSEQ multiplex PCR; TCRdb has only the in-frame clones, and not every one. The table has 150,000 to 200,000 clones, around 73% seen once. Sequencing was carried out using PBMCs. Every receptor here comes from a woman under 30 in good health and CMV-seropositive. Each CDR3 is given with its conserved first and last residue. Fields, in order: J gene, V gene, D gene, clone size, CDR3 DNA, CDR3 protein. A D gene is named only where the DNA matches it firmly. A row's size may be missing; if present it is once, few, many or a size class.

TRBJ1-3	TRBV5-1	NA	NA	TGCGCCAGCACCACGACTCCTAGCTCTGGAAACACCATATATTTT	CASTTTPSSGNTIYF
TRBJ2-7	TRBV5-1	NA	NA	TGCGCCAGCAGCTTGGATATGGGGCCGTCCTACGAGCAGTACTTC	CASSLDMGPSYEQYF
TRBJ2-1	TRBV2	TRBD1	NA	TGTGCCAGCAGTAACCGACAGGGGGACAATGAGCAGTTCTTC	CASSNRQGDNEQFF
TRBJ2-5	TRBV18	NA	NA	TGTGCCAGCTCACCAATTGCGGTGACAGGTTACCAAGAGACCCAGTACTTC	CASSPIAVTGYQETQYF
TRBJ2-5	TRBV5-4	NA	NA	TGTGCCAGCAGCTTGGCAAGCCGGGAGACCCAGTACTTC	CASSLASRETQYF
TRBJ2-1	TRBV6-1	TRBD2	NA	TGTGCCAGCAGTGACGCGGGGGGTATTGTTGAGCAGTTCTTC	CASSDAGGIVEQFF
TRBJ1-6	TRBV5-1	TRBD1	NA	TGCGCCAGCAGCTTGTCCCGGGACAGGGATAATTCACCCCTCCACTTT	CASSLSRDRDNSPLHF
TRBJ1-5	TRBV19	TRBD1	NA	TGTGCCAGTAGTCCTGGGGCAGGGGGCAGTCCTCAGCCCCAGCATTTT	CASSPGAGGSPQPQHF
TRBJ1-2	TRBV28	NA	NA	TGTGCCAGCAGTTCCAACAGGGTTCCCACAACCTATGGCTACACCTTC	CASSSNRVPTTYGYTF
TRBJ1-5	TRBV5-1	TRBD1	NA	TGCGCCAGCAGCCCGGACAGGGGAAGCAATCAGCCCCAGCATTTT	CASSPDRGSNQPQHF
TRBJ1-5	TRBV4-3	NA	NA	TGCGCCAGCAGCCAAGTTCAGGGCAATCAGCCCCAGCATTTT	CASSQVQGNQPQHF
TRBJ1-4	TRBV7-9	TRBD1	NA	TGTGCCAGCAGCCTCTACTCCGGGACAGGGGTAGAAAAACTGTTTTTT	CASSLYSGTGVEKLFF
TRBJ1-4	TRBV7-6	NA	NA	TGTGCCAGCAGCTTAGAACAGGGCCAATATAATGAAAAACTGTTTTTT	CASSLEQGQYNEKLFF
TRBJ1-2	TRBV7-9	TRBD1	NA	TGTGCCAGCAGCTTTACCCCGGGACAGGACCATGGCTACACCTTC	CASSFTPGQDHGYTF
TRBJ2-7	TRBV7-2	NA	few	TGTGCCAGCAGCTTACAGTCCGGGCAGGGTAATAGCGAGCAGTACTTC	CASSLQSGQGNSEQYF
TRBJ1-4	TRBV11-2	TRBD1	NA	TGTGCCAGCAGCTTGAACGGACAGGGAAGGGAAAAACTGTTTTTT	CASSLNGQGREKLFF
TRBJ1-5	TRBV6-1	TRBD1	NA	TGTGCCAGCAAGCACACAGGGGGCGAGTCCCAGCATTTT	CASKHTGGESQHF
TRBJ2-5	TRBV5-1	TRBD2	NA	TGCGCCAGCAGCCGGGAGGCGTCAGGGAAAGAGACCCAGTACTTC	CASSREASGKETQYF
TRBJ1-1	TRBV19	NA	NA	TGTGCCAGTAGTCTCCGACAGGCTAACACTGAAGCTTTCTTT	CASSLRQANTEAFF
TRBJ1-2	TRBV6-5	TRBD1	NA	TGTGCCAGCACTGATTGGGGGGACAGGGGTGGTGGCTACACCTTC	CASTDWGDRGGGYTF
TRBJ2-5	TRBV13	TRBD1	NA	TGTGCCAGCAGCCCACGCAGGGGGCGAGAGACCCAGTACTTC	CASSPRRGRETQYF
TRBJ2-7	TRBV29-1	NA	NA	TGCAGCGTATACAAATCCTACGAGCAGTACTTC	CSVYKSYEQYF
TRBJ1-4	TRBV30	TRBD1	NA	TGTGCCTGGAGTCCAGGACAGGGCACGGGTAATGAAAAACTGTTTTTT	CAWSPGQGTGNEKLFF
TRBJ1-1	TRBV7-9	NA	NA	TGTGCCAGCAGCTTACCCGGTACGGGTAACACTGAAGCTTTCTTT	CASSLPGTGNTEAFF
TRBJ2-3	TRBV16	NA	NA	TGTGCCAGCAGCCAATCGATTATCGTTAGGGGCGTCAGCACAGATACGCAGTATTTT	CASSQSIIVRGVSTDTQYF
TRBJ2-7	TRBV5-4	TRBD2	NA	TGTGCCAGCAGCTTGGCAGTACTAGCGGGGGCCAACGAGCAGTACTTC	CASSLAVLAGANEQYF
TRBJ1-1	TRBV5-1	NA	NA	TGCGCCAGCAGCTTGGGATGGCTCGCGGGGAAGAACACTGAAGCTTTCTTT	CASSLGWLAGKNTEAFF